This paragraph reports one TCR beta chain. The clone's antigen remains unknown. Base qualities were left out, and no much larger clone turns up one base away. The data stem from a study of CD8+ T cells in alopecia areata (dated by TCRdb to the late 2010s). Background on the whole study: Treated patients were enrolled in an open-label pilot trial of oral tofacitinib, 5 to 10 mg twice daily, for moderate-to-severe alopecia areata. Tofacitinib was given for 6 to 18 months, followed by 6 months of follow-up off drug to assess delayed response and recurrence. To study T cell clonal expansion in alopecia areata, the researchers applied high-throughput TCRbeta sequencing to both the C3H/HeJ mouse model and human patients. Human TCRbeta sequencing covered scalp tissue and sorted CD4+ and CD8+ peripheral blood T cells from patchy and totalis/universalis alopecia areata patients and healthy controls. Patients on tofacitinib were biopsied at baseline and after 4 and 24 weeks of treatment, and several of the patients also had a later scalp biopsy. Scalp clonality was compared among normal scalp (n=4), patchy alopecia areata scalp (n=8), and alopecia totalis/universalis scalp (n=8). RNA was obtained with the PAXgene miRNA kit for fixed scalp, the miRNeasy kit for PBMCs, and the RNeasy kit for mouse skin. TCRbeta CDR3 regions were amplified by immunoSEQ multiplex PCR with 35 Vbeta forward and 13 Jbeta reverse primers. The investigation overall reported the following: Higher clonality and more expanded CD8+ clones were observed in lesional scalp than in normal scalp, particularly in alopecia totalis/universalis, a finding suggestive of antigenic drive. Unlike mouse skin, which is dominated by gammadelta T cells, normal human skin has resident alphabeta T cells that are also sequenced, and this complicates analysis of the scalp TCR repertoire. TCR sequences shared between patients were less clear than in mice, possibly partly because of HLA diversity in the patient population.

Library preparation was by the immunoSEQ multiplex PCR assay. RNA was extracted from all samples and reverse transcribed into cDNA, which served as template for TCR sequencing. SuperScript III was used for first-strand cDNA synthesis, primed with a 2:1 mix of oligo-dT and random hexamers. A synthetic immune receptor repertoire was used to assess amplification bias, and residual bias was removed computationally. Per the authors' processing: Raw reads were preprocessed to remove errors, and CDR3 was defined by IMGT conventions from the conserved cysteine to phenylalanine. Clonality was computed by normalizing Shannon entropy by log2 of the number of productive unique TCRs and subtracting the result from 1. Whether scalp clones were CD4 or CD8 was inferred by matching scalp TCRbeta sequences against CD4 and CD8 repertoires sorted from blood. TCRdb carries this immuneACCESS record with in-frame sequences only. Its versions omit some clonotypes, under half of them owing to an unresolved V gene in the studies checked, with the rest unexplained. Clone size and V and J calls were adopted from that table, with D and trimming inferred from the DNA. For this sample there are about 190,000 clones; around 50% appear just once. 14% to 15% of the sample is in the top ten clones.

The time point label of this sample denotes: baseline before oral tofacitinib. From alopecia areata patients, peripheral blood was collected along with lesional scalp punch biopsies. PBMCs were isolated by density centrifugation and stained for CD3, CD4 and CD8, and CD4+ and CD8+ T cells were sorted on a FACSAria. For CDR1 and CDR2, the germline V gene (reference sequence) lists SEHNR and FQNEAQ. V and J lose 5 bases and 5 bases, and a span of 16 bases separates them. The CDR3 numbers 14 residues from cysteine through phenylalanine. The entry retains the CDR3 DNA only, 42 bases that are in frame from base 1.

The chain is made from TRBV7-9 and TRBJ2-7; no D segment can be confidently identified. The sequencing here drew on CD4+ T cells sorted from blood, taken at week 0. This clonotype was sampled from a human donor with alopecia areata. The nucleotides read TGTGCCAGCAGCCCCGGCGAGCATCATGACGAGCAGTACTTC. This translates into CASSPGEHHDEQYF.